These 13 T cell receptor beta chains share one sample of origin, sequenced in a study of OX40 agonist ivuxolimab in advanced cancers. Some clones are missing from TCRdb's copy, which holds only in-frame ones; the method was immunoSEQ multiplex PCR. The sample carries just under 85,000 clones, around 85% recorded once. The sample in question was CD4+ or CD8+ T cells sorted from blood, obtained in a trial of the OX40 agonist ivuxolimab. Receptor source: an adult with an advanced solid tumor such as melanoma, head and neck, liver or kidney cancer.

This clone has only a few counts. V usage is TRBV11-3 and J usage is TRBJ2-4; unclear D gene. The CDR3 runs to 12 residues. The germline CDR1 and CDR2 sequences are SGHNT and YENEEA. V was clipped by 5 bases and J by 7 bases, with 9 bases between them. The CDR3 protein is CASSPIGNIQYF. The CDR3 DNA follows: TGTGCCAGCAGCCCTATAGGGAACATTCAGTACTTC.

The V and J genes are TRBV30 and TRBJ1-2; D not resolved. V was clipped by 1 base and J by 4 bases, with 13 bases between them. This CDR3 spans 14 amino acids. CDR1 is GTSNPN, CDR2 SVGIG, per germline (reference sequence). The CDR3 loop is CAWSGQNLGYGYTF. CDR3 nucleotides: TGTGCCTGGAGTGGGCAGAACCTTGGCTATGGCTACACCTTC.

The chain combines TRBV29-1 with TRBJ1-1; D is unclear. With 4 bases removed from V and 6 bases from J, the gap between germline ends came to 9 bases. Germline V gene lookup returns CDR1 SQVTM and CDR2 ANQGSEA. The CDR3 sequence is 11 residues long. Here the CDR3 reads CSVVQRAEAFF. As DNA, the CDR3 is TGCAGCGTTGTCCAGAGGGCTGAAGCTTTCTTT. The variable domain in full, completed from reference TRBV29-1 and TRBJ1-1, reads SAVISQKPSRDICQRGTSLTIQCQVDSQVTMMFWYRQQPGQSLTLIATANQGSEATYESGFVIDKFPISRPNLTFSTLTVSNMSPEDSSIYLCSVVQRAEAFFGQGTRLTVV.

The chain has TRBV7-9 and TRBJ1-2, with TRBD1 matching over 7 bases. Germline V CDR1 and CDR2: SEHNR, FQNEAQ (reference sequence). V lost 0 bases and J lost 5; bases outside the gene matches: 3. The CDR3 is 14 amino acids. CDR3 coding DNA: TGTGCCAGCAGCTTAGCGAGGGGGCCGTATGGCTACACCTTC. Translation: CASSLARGPYGYTF.

This clone showed up just once. The chain combines TRBV7-9 with TRBJ1-2; no clear D gene. The CDR3 consists of 14 residues. Germline CDR1 SEHNR, CDR2 FQNEAQ (reference sequence). The germline V and J ends were trimmed by 5 bases and 8 bases, with 18 bases remaining between them. CDR3 in amino acids: CASSDGRAQGGYTF. CDR3 DNA sequence: TGTGCCAGCAGCGACGGGAGGGCTCAAGGCGGCTACACCTTC.

The genes are TRBV12-5 and TRBJ2-5; perhaps TRBD2 as D (6 bases). The CDR3 has 14 amino acids. With 5 bases removed from V and 1 base from J, the gap between germline ends came to 11 bases. Per the germline V gene, CDR1 is LGHNT and CDR2 is FRNRAP. The CDR3 loop is CASGPEGAQETQYF. The CDR3 nucleotides are TGTGCTAGTGGTCCGGAGGGAGCCCAAGAGACCCAGTACTTC.

This chain links TRBV19 with TRBJ2-5; 12 bases line up with TRBD2. The J call may be mistaken, given a closer DNA end match to TRBJ2-7. This CDR3 has 15 residues. CDR1 and CDR2 from the germline V gene are LNHDA and SQIVND (reference sequence). The CDR3 DNA reads TGTGCCAGTAGACGAAAACTAGCGGGAGGTTACGAGCAGTACTTC. It yields the protein CASRRKLAGGYEQYF.

The table lists this clone with a few counts. J is TRBJ1-1 and V is TRBV21-1. TRBV21-1 is designated a pseudogene. The length of the CDR3 is 14 residues. CDR3 in DNA: TGTGCCAGCTCTCCCCCCCAAATGAACACTGAAGCTTTCTTT. This sequence encodes CASSPPQMNTEAFF.

The CDR3 reads CASTQGRLGTGELFF. The CDR3 region has the DNA TGTGCCAGCACCCAGGGCAGGCTCGGCACCGGGGAGCTGTTTTTT. The chain uses TRBV9 and TRBJ2-2, with D possibly matching TRBD1 (5 bases). This CDR3 spans 15 amino acids. Germline V gene sequence: CDR1 SGDLS, CDR2 YYNGEE. V was cut by 6 bases and J by 4 bases, with 16 bases left in between.

The genes are TRBV5-1 and TRBJ1-1, with D perhaps TRBD1 (6 bases). CDR3 size: 17 residues. CDR1 is SGHRS, CDR2 YFSETQ, per germline. V was pared by 3 bases and J by 0 bases, with 18 bases between. The CDR3 reads CASSSSPGTRLNTEAFF. DNA of the CDR3: TGCGCCAGCAGCTCAAGTCCCGGGACACGGCTGAACACTGAAGCTTTCTTT. The entire variable domain, with the rest obtained from reference TRBV5-1 and TRBJ1-1, is as follows: KAGVTQTPRYLIKTRGQQVTLSCSPISGHRSVSWYQQTPGQGLQFLFEYFSETQRNKGNFPGRFSGRQFSNSRSEMNVSTLELGDSALYLCASSSSPGTRLNTEAFFGQGTRLTVV.

This chain joins TRBV7-2 and TRBJ2-7, with 7 bases that match TRBD2. Germline assignment: CDR1 SGHTA and CDR2 FQGNSA. V lost 4 bases, J lost 6 bases, and 6 bases stayed unmatched. The CDR3 totals 13 residues. The CDR3 region is CASSSRRLAEQYF. The CDR3 bases are TGTGCCAGCAGCTCTCGGCGACTAGCCGAGCAGTACTTC.

J is TRBJ2-3 and V is TRBV30, with D perhaps given as TRBD1 or TRBD2 (5 bases each). Germline lookup yields CDR1 GTSNPN and CDR2 SVGIG (reference sequence). CDR3 size: 13 residues. Trimming left V 2 bases short and J 4 bases short, with 10 bases between. The CDR3 loop is CAWSSGTPDTQYF. CDR3 nucleotide sequence: TGTGCCTGGAGTTCCGGGACGCCAGATACGCAGTATTTT.

This sequence joins TRBV13 and TRBJ2-7, with TRBD2 as a possible D gene (6 bases). The germline CDR1 and CDR2 sequences are PRHDT and FYEKMQ (reference sequence). The CDR3 spans 15 residues. With 1 base removed from V and 3 bases from J, the gap between germline ends came to 13 bases. The CDR3 sequence is CASSLVPSAYYEQYF. CDR3 DNA sequence: TGTGCCAGCAGCTTAGTCCCTAGCGCCTACTACGAGCAGTACTTC.